This TCR beta chain was obtained from a study of shared clonotypes between healthy human individuals. The V end lost 6 bases, the J end lost 8 bases, and 16 bases lay between the germline ends. Germline V lookup: CDR1 SEHNR, CDR2 FQNEAQ (reference sequence). The CDR3 is 13 amino acids. Comment on this clone: What it binds is not known.

Cells designated naive CD8 were CD45RO-negative and were positively selected for CCR7, with terminally differentiated effector memory CD45RA+ cells excluded. Data came from immunoSEQ multiplex PCR; TCRdb stores just in-frame clones and leaves some out. The table shows millions of clones, with approximately 94% occurring only once. Study results and limitations: For naive CD4 cells, approximately 5% of clonotypes were shared across a handful of donors. Among donors, clonotype sharing was expected to be affected by sequencing depth.

The origin of this receptor is a man aged 18 to 29 in good health. Some clones in this sample may be carry-over from other donors' samples. Sequencing was done on a sample of naive CD8+ T cells from PBMCs. The V call is TRBV7-9, the J call TRBJ1-2, with no clear D. CDR3 residues: CASSGQADAGYTF. Written as DNA, the CDR3 is TGTGCCAGCAGTGGGCAGGCGGACGCGGGCTACACCTTC.